This passage covers 18 T cell receptor beta chains from one sample sequenced in a study of lymphopenia after photon versus proton radiotherapy. Only in-frame clones appear in the TCRdb table, and some are missing; sequencing was by immunoSEQ multiplex PCR. The sample has about 35,000 clones; roughly 90% are singletons. The sequences come from peripheral blood, collected from a patient treated with photon-based radiotherapy. Source of these receptors: a man in his fifties or sixties with cholangiocarcinoma.

The CDR3 here is CATRTGTGELFF. The CDR3, as DNA: TGTGCCACCAGGACAGGGACCGGGGAGCTGTTTTTT. The chain has TRBV6-5 and TRBJ2-2; 8 nucleotides match TRBD1. Trimming removed 10 bases from V and 5 bases from J; junction bases left unmatched: 3. This CDR3 region has 12 residues. The germline V gene has CDR1 MNHEY and CDR2 SVGAGI.

The rearrangement uses TRBV28 and TRBJ2-3, with D perhaps matching TRBD1 or TRBD2 (5 bases each). V lost 4 bases to trimming and J lost 0 bases, with 11 bases between them. Germline values: CDR1 MDHEN, CDR2 SYDVKM. This CDR3 has 15 amino acids. Written as DNA, the CDR3 is TGTGCCAGCAGTTCACACCGGGACAGCACAGATACGCAGTATTTT. As protein: CASSSHRDSTDTQYF.

CDR3: CSGGISTQYF. CDR3 in DNA: TGCAGCGGTGGGATCTCTACGCAGTATTTT. V and J are TRBV29-1 and TRBJ2-3; D unclear. CDR3 length equals 10 residues. Germline V gives CDR1 SQVTM, CDR2 ANQGSEA. The V and J ends lost 7 bases and 8 bases respectively, with 10 bases between them.

This clone is a singleton in its sample. The V gene is TRBV6-5, the J gene TRBJ1-5; the D gene is possibly TRBD1 (5 bases). Per germline, CDR1 MNHEY and CDR2 SVGAGI. V lost 5 bases and J lost 0, with 11 bases in between. This CDR3 comprises 15 residues. The CDR3 spells CASSPGTGSNQPQHF. CDR3 nucleotides: TGTGCCAGCAGTCCAGGGACGGGTAGCAATCAGCCCCAGCATTTT.

The chain links TRBV5-1 to TRBJ2-7; TRBD2 is a possible D gene (5 bases). Trimming stripped 1 base from V and 2 bases from J, with 22 bases between. This CDR3 has 18 amino acids. CDR1 is SGHRS and CDR2 is YFSETQ in the germline V gene. CDR3 sequence reads: CASSLLPAAGTSTYEQYF. Written as DNA, the CDR3 is TGCGCCAGCAGCTTGCTTCCCGCGGCGGGTACCTCTACCTACGAGCAGTACTTC.

The rearrangement joins TRBV5-1 to TRBJ2-7; the match to TRBD1 covers 7 bases. CDR1 and CDR2 (germline): SGHRS, YFSETQ. The CDR3 has 14 amino acids. Trimming at V came to 3 bases and at J to 4 bases, leaving 7 bases not matched to a gene. The CDR3 region is CASSSGTAPYEQYF. The CDR3 nucleotides are TGCGCCAGCAGCTCCGGGACAGCGCCTTACGAGCAGTACTTC.

The table lists this clone with a few counts. This chain connects TRBV6-1 to TRBJ1-5, with 10 bases aligning to TRBD1. Unmatched junction bases numbered 4, after V lost 6 bases and J lost 5 bases. Per germline, CDR1 MNHNS and CDR2 SASEGT. CDR3 length equals 14 residues. The CDR3 spells CASRGTGAYQPQHF. The CDR3 DNA follows: TGTGCCAGCAGAGGGACAGGGGCGTATCAGCCCCAGCATTTT.

The chain has TRBV6-1 and TRBJ2-1, with D possibly matching TRBD1 (6 bases). V dropped 2 bases and J dropped 7 bases, with 15 bases sitting between them. Germline CDR1 and CDR2: MNHNS and SASEGT. This CDR3 has 15 residues. CDR3 nucleotides: TGTGCCAGCAGTGAAAGGGTCGTCAGGGGTAATGAGCAGTTCTTC. It translates to CASSERVVRGNEQFF.

This clone was found once. The V and J genes are TRBV10-3 and TRBJ1-2; possible D gene TRBD1, 5 bases. V was trimmed by 6 bases and J by 0 bases, leaving 20 bases between them. Germline CDR1 is ENHRY and CDR2 is SYGVKD. The CDR3 is made up of 17 amino acids. In nucleotides, the CDR3 is TGTGCCATCAGGGATAAGGGACCGGCCGATCCTAACTATGGCTACACCTTC. The encoded protein is CAIRDKGPADPNYGYTF.

The gene calls are TRBV5-1 and TRBJ2-2, with D perhaps TRBD2 (5 bases). This CDR3 is built from 12 residues. V lost 9 bases, J lost 4 bases, and 10 bases lay in between. Germline loops: CDR1 SGHRS, CDR2 YFSETQ. CDR3 in amino acids: CATRGVTGELFF. In DNA form, the CDR3 reads TGCGCCACCCGGGGTGTCACCGGGGAGCTGTTTTTT.

The rearrangement joins TRBV28 to TRBJ1-4; 8 positions match TRBD1. The CDR3 runs to 15 residues. Trimming took 6 bases from V and 3 from J; bases not matched to a gene: 6. Germline lookup yields CDR1 MDHEN and CDR2 SYDVKM. This CDR3 is CASSRDRGANEKLFF. The CDR3 DNA reads TGTGCCAGCAGCCGCGACAGGGGAGCTAATGAAAAACTGTTTTTT.

This chain uses TRBV5-1 with TRBJ2-5; 9 bases match TRBD1. V dropped 0 bases and J dropped 1; count of bases not matched to a gene: 7. Germline V CDR1 and CDR2: SGHRS, YFSETQ. The CDR3 loop spans 17 amino acids. Here the CDR3 DNA reads TGCGCCAGCAGCTTGGTCCGGACAGGGGAATTCCAAGAGACCCAGTACTTC. Residues: CASSLVRTGEFQETQYF.

The CDR3 region has the DNA TGTGCCAGCAGTTTCGAGTTGTCAGATAACATTCAGTACTTC. The encoded protein is CASSFELSDNIQYF. The chain is built from TRBV28 and TRBJ2-4; D not resolved. V lost 3 bases and J lost 7, with 13 bases in between. This CDR3 spans 14 amino acids. Per germline, CDR1 MDHEN and CDR2 SYDVKM.

The chain recombines TRBV6-5 with TRBJ1-6; D gene unclear. Germline CDR1 reads MNHEY; CDR2 reads SVGAGI. Trimming cost V 2 bases and J 8 bases, with 10 bases left between them. The CDR3 runs to 14 residues. This CDR3 is CASSYEAEDSPLHF. CDR3 sequence (DNA): TGTGCCAGCAGTTACGAGGCTGAGGATTCACCCCTCCACTTT.

The rearrangement joins TRBV7-9 to TRBJ1-2, with a weak D call TRBD1 (5 bases). Germline V lookup: CDR1 SEHNR, CDR2 FQNEAQ (reference sequence). CDR3 size: 13 residues. With 4 bases removed from V and 8 bases from J, the gap between germline ends came to 14 bases. The CDR3 bases are TGTGCCAGCAGCTCCAGGGATTTACGGGGCTACACCTTC. Its protein product is CASSSRDLRGYTF.

Worth noting for this clone: A junction boundary mismatches the germline segment, possibly from a read error. V gene TRBV7-7 combines with J gene TRBJ2-2; 7 nucleotides align to TRBD1. Germline assignment: CDR1 SSHAT and CDR2 FNYEAQ (reference sequence). The CDR3 length is 16 residues. The CDR3 spells CASSFRTGLNTGELFF. In nucleotides, the CDR3 is TGTGCTAGCAGCTTTAGGACAGGCTTAAACACCGGGGAGCTGTTTTTT. Full variable domain (remainder filled in from reference TRBV7-7 and TRBJ2-2): GAGVSQSPRYKVTKRGQDVTLRCDPISSHATLYWYQQALGQGPEFLTYFNYEAQPDKSGLPSDRFSAERPEGSISTLTIQRTEQRDSAMYRCASSFRTGLNTGELFFGEGSRLTVL.

The CDR3 loop reads CASRPPGTPGELFF. In DNA, the CDR3 is TGTGCCAGCAGACCTCCCGGGACACCCGGGGAGCTGTTTTTT. The gene calls are TRBV6-1 and TRBJ2-2, with a possible D match to TRBD1 (6 bases). Germline loops: CDR1 MNHNS, CDR2 SASEGT. This CDR3 region has 14 residues. V lost 6 bases to trimming and J lost 6 bases, with 14 bases between them.

The chain employs TRBV27 and TRBJ2-2; D unresolved. Germline loops: CDR1 MNHEY, CDR2 SMNVEV (reference sequence). The CDR3 covers 16 residues. V was pared by 0 bases and J by 4 bases, with 12 bases between. DNA of the CDR3: TGTGCCAGCAGTTTATCGTTTGGGGATGCCACCGGGGAGCTGTTTTTT. It codes for CASSLSFGDATGELFF.